A selection of T cell receptor beta chains follows, all from one sample in a study of T cell repertoires in cytomegalovirus infection. TCRdb redid the calling of the reads with MiXCR, one entry per CDR3 protein. The sample has around 130,000 distinct CDR3 sequences, approximately 9.2% seen once. Sequencing was carried out using PBMCs. The receptors shown here come from a human donor in good health (CMV status not recorded). Some clones in this sample may be carry-over from other donors' samples. Each CDR3 is given with its conserved first and last residue. A D gene is named only where the DNA matches it firmly. Clone size is given for some rows only: seen once, a few or many times, or a class if the clone is expanded.

d_gene	abundance	v_gene	j_gene	CDR3aa	CDR3nt
TRBD1	NA	TRBV5-1	TRBJ1-5	CASPTGGKNNQPQHF	TGCGCCAGCCCCACAGGGGGGAAGAACAATCAGCCCCAGCATTTT
NA	NA	TRBV3-1	TRBJ2-1	CASSPYLGQAGNEQFF	TGTGCCAGCAGCCCTTACCTTGGGCAGGCGGGCAATGAGCAGTTCTTC
NA	many	TRBV14	TRBJ2-3	CASSPSLAGPNPDTQYF	TGTGCCAGCAGCCCTTCCTTGGCGGGACCAAACCCAGATACGCAGTATTTT
TRBD2	many	TRBV12-3/TRBV12-4	TRBJ2-2	CASTRASGGDGTGELFF	TGTGCCAGCACCCGGGCTAGCGGGGGGGATGGCACCGGGGAGCTGTTTTTT
NA	many	TRBV28	TRBJ1-6	CASSYGDASPLHF	TGTGCCAGCAGTTATGGGGACGCTTCACCCCTCCACTTT
NA	many	TRBV27	TRBJ2-4	CASGGPAKNIQYF	TGTGCCAGCGGGGGGCCGGCCAAAAACATTCAGTACTTC
TRBD2	many	TRBV11-2	TRBJ2-5	CASSYRGGRFWETQYF	TGTGCCAGCAGCTACCGCGGGGGAAGGTTTTGGGAGACCCAGTACTTC
NA	many	TRBV20-1	TRBJ1-2	CSARDRTNYGYTF	TGCAGTGCTAGAGATCGGACAAACTATGGCTACACCTTC
NA	many	TRBV2	TRBJ2-2	CASSEVRAGELFF	TGTGCCAGCAGTGAAGTCAGAGCCGGGGAGCTGTTTTTT
TRBD1	NA	TRBV24-1	TRBJ2-1	CATSDYPGTGEQFF	TGTGCCACCAGTGATTACCCCGGGACAGGAGAGCAGTTCTTC
NA	NA	TRBV29-1	TRBJ2-3	CSASGPSAKADTQYF	TGCAGCGCCTCAGGGCCGAGTGCGAAGGCAGATACGCAGTATTTT
TRBD1	NA	TRBV28	TRBJ2-3	CASSSPWDRVEDTQYF	TGTGCCAGCAGTTCCCCCTGGGACAGGGTGGAAGATACGCAGTATTTT
NA	few	TRBV20-1	TRBJ2-5	CSIGAGETQYF	TGCAGTATAGGGGCGGGAGAGACCCAGTACTTC
NA	NA	TRBV29-1	TRBJ1-2	CSVGVARDYGYTF	TGCAGCGTTGGAGTAGCCAGGGACTATGGCTACACCTTC
NA	NA	TRBV9	TRBJ1-2	CASSVGSSTYGYTF	TGTGCCAGCAGCGTAGGCTCAAGTACCTATGGCTACACCTTC
NA	NA	TRBV7-2	TRBJ1-4	CASSSLPSERWGEKLFF	TGTGCCAGCAGCTCGCTCCCCTCGGAAAGGTGGGGTGAAAAACTGTTTTTT
TRBD1	NA	TRBV25-1	TRBJ1-6	CASSDPRQGASSPLHF	TGTGCCAGCAGTGACCCCAGACAGGGGGCGTCTTCACCCCTCCACTTT
TRBD1	NA	TRBV20-1	TRBJ2-7	CSARDAGTGINEQYF	TGCAGTGCTAGAGATGCTGGGACAGGGATCAACGAGCAGTACTTC
TRBD2	many	TRBV6-6	TRBJ2-5	CASSYQRGGDPLGTQYF	TGTGCCAGCAGTTACCAACGGGGGGGGGACCCCCTGGGGACCCAGTACTTC
TRBD1	few	TRBV7-9	TRBJ1-1	CASSPGTGDITEAFF	TGTGCCAGCAGCCCGGGGACAGGGGATATCACTGAAGCTTTCTTT
TRBD1	many	TRBV14	TRBJ1-2	CASSPDRALDYGYTF	TGTGCCAGCAGCCCGGACAGGGCCCTTGATTATGGCTACACCTTC
NA	NA	TRBV20-1	TRBJ2-2	CSAPQNTGELFF	TGCAGTGCCCCTCAAAACACCGGGGAGCTGTTTTTT
TRBD1	few	TRBV6-5	TRBJ1-2	CASSRDRGSRGYTF	TGTGCCAGCAGTCGGGACAGAGGATCGAGGGGCTACACCTTC
NA	many	TRBV20-1	TRBJ2-3	CSARGGWAADSTDTQYF	TGCAGTGCTAGAGGCGGCTGGGCTGCGGACAGCACAGATACGCAGTATTTT
NA	many	TRBV19	TRBJ1-2	CASSRARRSNYGYTF	TGTGCCAGTAGTAGGGCGCGGAGGAGTAACTATGGCTACACCTTC
TRBD1	many	TRBV7-2	TRBJ1-6	CASSGGPTGGGSPLHF	TGTGCCAGCAGCGGAGGGCCTACAGGGGGTGGTTCACCCCTCCACTTT
TRBD1	many	TRBV2	TRBJ1-6	CASSVTGAGSPLHF	TGTGCCAGCAGTGTGACAGGGGCGGGGTCACCCCTCCACTTT
NA	many	TRBV28	TRBJ2-4	CASSFRSETHKNIQYF	TGTGCCAGCAGTTTTAGATCGGAGACCCACAAAAACATTCAGTACTTC
NA	many	TRBV7-2	TRBJ2-1	CASSSTAGSSYNEQFF	TGTGCCAGCAGCTCCACCGCGGGTAGCTCCTACAATGAGCAGTTCTTC
NA	NA	TRBV12-3/TRBV12-4	TRBJ2-2	CASKIANTGELFF	TGTGCCAGCAAGATAGCAAACACCGGGGAGCTGTTTTTT
TRBD1	many	TRBV5-6	TRBJ1-6	CASSSRTGDYNSPLHF	TGTGCCAGCAGCTCTAGGACAGGGGACTATAATTCACCCCTCCACTTT
TRBD1	many	TRBV5-1	TRBJ2-6	CASSHPSFSGTGGAAAGANVLTF	TGCGCCAGCAGCCACCCTAGCTTTTCCGGGACAGGGGGCGCAGCAGCCGGGGCCAACGTCCTGACTTTC
NA	many	TRBV7-8	TRBJ1-6	CASSKDRSSPLHF	TGTGCCAGCAGTAAGGACAGAAGTTCACCCCTCCACTTT
TRBD1	many	TRBV28	TRBJ1-1	CASSQTGGLGDTEAFF	TGTGCCAGCAGCCAGACAGGGGGATTGGGGGACACTGAAGCTTTCTTT
TRBD2	many	TRBV20-1	TRBJ2-5	CSALDQTSGDETQYF	TGCAGTGCTCTTGATCAGACTAGCGGGGATGAGACCCAGTACTTC
NA	few	TRBV20-1	TRBJ1-6	CSARGAGKVGSPLHF	TGCAGTGCCAGAGGGGCAGGGAAAGTTGGGTCACCCCTCCACTTT
TRBD1	many	TRBV2	TRBJ2-2	CASSHATGSTGELFF	TGTGCCAGCAGCCATGCGACAGGGTCGACCGGGGAGCTGTTTTTT
NA	NA	TRBV20-1	TRBJ1-1	CSASPRGSPEAFF	TGCAGTGCTAGCCCTCGGGGGTCGCCTGAAGCTTTCTTT
NA	many	TRBV11-2	TRBJ2-2	CASSRGGVNTGELFF	TGTGCCAGCAGCCGAGGTGGTGTGAACACCGGGGAGCTGTTTTTT
NA	many	TRBV11-3	TRBJ1-1	CASSLDGLNTEAFF	TGTGCCAGCAGCTTAGATGGCCTGAACACTGAAGCTTTCTTT
TRBD2	many	TRBV7-9	TRBJ2-5	CASDNAGGFQETQYF	TGTGCCAGCGATAACGCCGGGGGGTTCCAAGAGACCCAGTACTTC
NA	many	TRBV7-9	TRBJ1-2	CASSLGGRVHGYTF	TGTGCCAGCAGCTTAGGTGGCAGGGTGCACGGCTACACCTTC
NA	few	TRBV24-1	TRBJ2-3	CATSDPGRDTQYF	TGTGCCACCAGTGATCCGGGAAGAGATACGCAGTATTTT
TRBD2	many	TRBV5-1	TRBJ2-3	CASSVGTSGGATDTQYF	TGCGCCAGCAGCGTCGGGACTAGCGGGGGTGCCACAGATACGCAGTATTTT
NA	NA	TRBV19	TRBJ1-1	CASRPEAGVMNTEAFF	TGTGCCAGTAGACCCGAGGCTGGGGTTATGAACACTGAAGCTTTCTTT
TRBD2	NA	TRBV3-1	TRBJ2-6	CASSPLAWGANVLTF	TGTGCCAGCAGCCCACTAGCGTGGGGGGCCAACGTCCTGACTTTC
NA	many	TRBV2	TRBJ2-3	CASSEALADTQYF	TGTGCCAGCAGTGAAGCGCTTGCAGATACGCAGTATTTT
NA	many	TRBV5-4	TRBJ2-1	CASSKRGVEQFF	TGTGCCAGCAGCAAGAGGGGGGTTGAGCAGTTCTTC
NA	many	TRBV20-1	TRBJ2-1	CSARSGAYNEQFF	TGCAGTGCTAGATCAGGGGCCTACAATGAGCAGTTCTTC
NA	few	TRBV28	TRBJ1-5	CASSLTLSDRNQPQHF	TGTGCCAGCAGCCTAACCCTCAGTGACAGGAATCAGCCCCAGCATTTT
TRBD1	NA	TRBV4-2	TRBJ2-1	CASSQDEAGTGEGNEQFF	TGTGCCAGCAGCCAAGATGAGGCGGGGACAGGGGAGGGGAATGAGCAGTTCTTC
NA	many	TRBV29-1	TRBJ2-3	CSERTGRTDTQYF	TGCAGCGAACGAACAGGGAGGACAGATACGCAGTATTTT
TRBD2	many	TRBV7-2	TRBJ2-3	CASSILAGDTDTQYF	TGTGCCAGCAGCATTCTAGCGGGGGACACAGATACGCAGTATTTT
TRBD2	many	TRBV5-6	TRBJ2-1	CASSLRLAIHNEQFF	TGTGCCAGCAGCCTAAGACTAGCGATCCACAATGAGCAGTTCTTC
TRBD2	few	TRBV20-1	TRBJ2-7	CSARDRGLAGGLYEQYF	TGCAGTGCTAGAGATCGAGGACTAGCGGGGGGACTATACGAGCAGTACTTC
NA	many	TRBV7-8	TRBJ2-1	CASSWGALADEQFF	TGTGCCAGCAGCTGGGGGGCACTAGCAGATGAGCAGTTCTTC
NA	NA	TRBV28	TRBJ1-1	CASSQVRAEAFF	TGTGCCAGCAGTCAGGTTCGGGCTGAAGCTTTCTTT